What follows are 28 T cell receptor beta chains derived from one specimen sequenced in a study of T-cell memory formation after mild COVID-19. TCRdb recomputed calls from the 5' RACE reads with MiXCR, one row per CDR3 protein. The sample has some 150,000 distinct CDR3 sequences, 14% seen once; the top ten hold roughly 28%. The sample consisted of PBMCs or a T cell subset sorted from them (not recorded which). Receptors were obtained from an adult woman who had mild COVID-19 (a few samples of this study predate the infection). Cell type and time point are not known.

The chain couples TRBV7-9 to TRBJ1-2, with TRBD1 matching over 7 bases. This CDR3 comprises 13 residues. The V segment lost 5 bases and the J segment 4 bases; nucleotides outside the gene matches: 4. Germline CDR1 is SEHNR and CDR2 is FQNEAQ (reference sequence). CDR3 coding DNA: TGTGCCAGCAGCACGGGACAGATCTATGGCTACACCTTC. Protein: CASSTGQIYGYTF.

The chain combines TRBV4-3 with TRBJ2-7; the D is unclear. The germline CDR1 and CDR2 sequences are LGHNA and YSLEER. This CDR3 is 14 amino acids long. Trimming left V 0 bases short and J 0 bases short, with 6 bases between. CDR3 loop: CASSQDYGSYEQYF. In DNA, the CDR3 is TGCGCCAGCAGCCAAGATTACGGCTCCTACGAGCAGTACTTC.

The sample holds a few counts of this clonotype. The V call is TRBV29-1, the J call TRBJ2-2, with 8 bases identical to TRBD1. Germline V gene lookup returns CDR1 SQVTM and CDR2 ANQGSEA. The CDR3 is 17 amino acids. The ends lost 0 bases at V and 4 bases at J; junction bases unmatched: 10. CDR3 amino acids: CSVEDPGQGYGTGELFF. CDR3 DNA sequence: TGCAGCGTTGAAGATCCTGGACAGGGTTATGGCACCGGGGAGCTGTTTTTT.

This clonotype showed up just a few times. DNA for the CDR3: TGTGCCAGCAGTTACGTGGGACTGTCCCTCGGGGAGCAGTTCTTC. Its protein is CASSYVGLSLGEQFF. This chain joins TRBV6-5 and TRBJ2-1, with a weak D call TRBD2 (6 bases). Trimming shortened V by 2 bases and J by 10 bases, and 18 bases separated the two germline ends. The CDR3 is 15 residues long. CDR1 and CDR2 (germline): MNHEY, SVGAGI.

This clonotype was seen a handful of times. The J gene is TRBJ2-7, the V gene TRBV7-9, with D possibly being TRBD1 (7 bases). The CDR3 consists of 15 residues. V was shortened by 5 bases and J by 2 bases, with 16 bases between the two germline ends. Germline CDR1 is SEHNR and CDR2 is FQNEAQ (reference sequence). The CDR3 DNA follows: TGTGCCAGCAGCGGCGCGGGACAGACTACCTACGAGCAGTACTTC. Protein product: CASSGAGQTTYEQYF.

This clonotype has more than one count but fewer than ten. This chain connects TRBV7-2 to TRBJ2-3; possibly TRBD2 for D (6 bases). The CDR3 loop spans 16 amino acids. V lost 0 bases and J 4 bases, leaving 14 bases between the germline ends. The V gene's germline CDR1 is SGHTA and CDR2 FQGNSA. DNA for the CDR3: TGTGCCAGCAGCTTAGCTATCGGGAGTAAGCCAGATACGCAGTATTTT. Translated, it gives CASSLAIGSKPDTQYF.

This clonotype has ten or more counts. The rearrangement links TRBV4-2 to TRBJ2-1; 8 nucleotides match TRBD1. The germline V gene encodes CDR1 LGHNA and CDR2 YNFKEQ. Germline trimming cut 3 bases from V and 5 bases from J; bases unmatched to any gene: 0. The CDR3 runs 13 residues. For the CDR3, the DNA is TGTGCCAGCAGCCAGACAGGGGACAATGAGCAGTTCTTC. Translating gives CASSQTGDNEQFF.

This clonotype was recorded a few times. This chain links TRBV20-1 with TRBJ1-2; maybe TRBD1 (5 bases). CDR1 is DFQATT and CDR2 is SNEGSKA in the germline V gene (reference sequence). V lost 1 base, J lost 12 bases, and 21 bases lay in between. The CDR3 spans 14 residues. In nucleotides, the CDR3 is TGCAGTGCTAGAGTAGCACAGGACCTCCCCGCTCACACCTTC. It encodes CSARVAQDLPAHTF.

The gene calls are TRBV12-3 or TRBV12-4 and TRBJ2-1; maybe TRBD2 (6 bases). V was cut by 4 bases and J by 12 bases, with 19 bases left in between. The CDR3 has 14 residues. The CDR3 is CASSSWRDGHGQFF. CDR3 DNA: TGTGCCAGCAGTTCATGGCGGGACGGCCACGGGCAGTTCTTC.

This clonotype occurred a few times. This chain links TRBV7-6 with TRBJ2-2; either TRBD1 or TRBD2 may fit D (6 bases each). V gave up 1 base and J gave up 4 bases, with 13 bases separating them. The CDR3 runs to 16 residues. Per the germline V gene, CDR1 is SGHVS and CDR2 is FNYEAQ. CDR3 DNA sequence: TGTGCCAGCAGCTTAGGTTGGGGGGCGACCACCGGGGAGCTGTTTTTT. Translated: CASSLGWGATTGELFF.

This clonotype showed up just a few times. V gene TRBV7-2 combines with J gene TRBJ1-3; a possible D gene is TRBD1 (5 bases). CDR1 and CDR2 from the germline V gene are SGHTA and FQGNSA. V was trimmed by 1 base and J by 0 bases, leaving 7 bases between them. CDR3 size: 15 residues. The CDR3 loop is CASSLGQGSGNTIYF. CDR3 DNA sequence: TGTGCCAGCAGCTTAGGCCAGGGCTCTGGAAACACCATATATTTT.

This clonotype was observed many times. The V gene is TRBV12-3 or TRBV12-4, the J gene TRBJ1-1; D ambiguous. The CDR3 has 13 residues. The V and J ends lost 1 base and 4 bases respectively, with 7 bases between them. The CDR3 DNA follows: TGTGCCAGCAGTTTAGGGTTGGGCACTGAAGCTTTCTTT. This codes for CASSLGLGTEAFF.

This clonotype has more than one count but fewer than ten. The J gene is TRBJ2-2, the V gene TRBV6-2 or TRBV6-3, with D possibly TRBD2 on 5 matching bases. In germline, CDR1 is MNHEY, CDR2 SVGEGT. The CDR3 length is 15 residues. Trimming shortened V by 2 bases and J by 4 bases, and 11 bases separated the two germline ends. The CDR3 region is CASSYTEAGTGELFF. As DNA, the CDR3 is TGTGCCAGCAGTTACACCGAGGCGGGCACCGGGGAGCTGTTTTTT.

The chain carries TRBV29-1 and TRBJ2-3, with a tentative D call TRBD2 (5 bases). The CDR3 sequence is 13 residues long. V lost 6 bases and J 0 bases, leaving 10 bases between the germline ends. Per the germline V gene, CDR1 is SQVTM and CDR2 is ANQGSEA. The CDR3 spells CSVLWESTDTQYF. The DNA of the CDR3 is TGCAGCGTCCTTTGGGAGAGCACAGATACGCAGTATTTT.

Concerning this clonotype: The junction shows a germline mismatch at one end, possibly a read error. J is TRBJ1-2 and V is TRBV5-1; D remains unclear. The length of the CDR3 is 14 residues. Germline-derived CDR1 and CDR2 are SGHRS and YFSETQ. CDR3 sequence (DNA): TGCGCCAGCAGCTTGTCGGCCGAGGGCTATGGTTACACCTTC. Its protein is CASSLSAEGYGYTF. Supplemented by reference TRBV5-1 and TRBJ1-2, the full variable domain reads KAGVTQTPRYLIKTRGQQVTLSCSPISGHRSVSWYQQTPGQGLQFLFEYFSETQRNKGNFPGRFSGRQFSNSRSEMNVSTLELGDSALYLCASSLSAEGYGYTFGSGTRLTVV.

V usage is TRBV9 and J usage is TRBJ2-6, with 7 bases that match TRBD1. J gave up 0 bases and V 5 bases, and 14 bases lay outside the gene matches. The V gene's germline CDR1 is SGDLS and CDR2 YYNGEE. This CDR3 has 19 amino acids. CDR3 coding DNA: TGTGCCAGCAGAGTGACCGGGACAGTGGCCCTCTCTGGGGCCAACGTCCTGACTTTC. Translating it yields CASRVTGTVALSGANVLTF.

The CDR3 loop reads CASSYLRDRGTETQYF. In DNA form, the CDR3 reads TGTGCCAGCAGTTACCTAAGGGACAGGGGTACAGAGACCCAGTACTTC. This chain links TRBV6-6 with TRBJ2-5; 10 bases line up with TRBD1. CDR1 and CDR2 (germline): MNHNY, SVGAGI (reference sequence). Losses at the gene ends were 2 bases for V and 4 bases for J; bases not matched to a gene: 7. The CDR3 length is 16 residues.

This clonotype turned up a few times. V gene TRBV9 combines with J gene TRBJ1-3; D ambiguous. V dropped 0 bases and J dropped 0 bases, with 10 bases sitting between them. The CDR3 loop spans 16 amino acids. CDR1 and CDR2 (germline): SGDLS, YYNGEE. The CDR3 is CASSVAGQFSGNTIYF. DNA of the CDR3: TGTGCCAGCAGCGTAGCTGGCCAATTCTCTGGAAACACCATATATTTT.

The CDR3 region has the DNA TGTGCCAGCAGTGTAAACTCTGGGGCCAACGTCCTGACTTTC. As protein: CASSVNSGANVLTF. The rearrangement links TRBV6-5 to TRBJ2-6; D unresolved. CDR1 is MNHEY, CDR2 SVGAGI, per germline. V gave up 5 bases and J gave up 0 bases, with 5 bases separating them. The CDR3 length is 14 residues.

V and J are TRBV19 and TRBJ1-2; D is ambiguous. The CDR3 has 14 residues. Looked up from germline, CDR1 is LNHDA and CDR2 is SQIVND (reference sequence). The V gene lost 4 bases and the J gene lost 4 bases, with 13 bases spanning the gap. The CDR3 is CASSRGFLFYGYTF. CDR3 coding DNA: TGTGCCAGTAGTAGAGGGTTCCTCTTCTATGGCTACACCTTC. Drawing the rest from reference TRBV19 and TRBJ1-2, the complete variable domain is DGGITQSPKYLFRKEGQNVTLSCEQNLNHDAMYWYRQDPGQGLRLIYYSQIVNDFQKGDIAEGYSVSREKKESFPLTVTSAQKNPTAFYLCASSRGFLFYGYTFGSGTRLTVV.

This clonotype showed up just a few times. V and J are TRBV7-8 and TRBJ2-1, with 8 bases that match TRBD1. This CDR3 contains 15 residues. V dropped 1 base and J dropped 10; count of bases not matched to a gene: 9. Germline V gene lookup returns CDR1 SGHVS and CDR2 FQNEAQ. Here the CDR3 DNA reads TGTGCCAGCAGCTTAGAGACAGGGGCTTTTCCCGAGCAGTTCTTC. It encodes CASSLETGAFPEQFF.

This clonotype was seen a handful of times. This chain uses TRBV2 with TRBJ1-1, with D tentatively TRBD1 (6 bases). CDR1 SNHLY and CDR2 FYNNEI come from the germline V gene. Trimming removed 4 bases from V and 0 bases from J, with 12 bases in between. This CDR3 has 15 residues. CDR3 DNA: TGTGCCAGCAGTGCCTACGACAGGATGAACACTGAAGCTTTCTTT. Translation: CASSAYDRMNTEAFF.

The chain uses TRBV11-3 and TRBJ2-5, with D uncertain. V gave up 5 bases and J gave up 5 bases, with 15 bases separating them. The CDR3 spans 14 residues. From germline, CDR1 is SGHNT and CDR2 YENEEA. The CDR3 sequence: CASSPRTRRETQYF. The DNA of the CDR3 is TGTGCCAGCAGCCCTCGGACCCGTCGGGAGACCCAGTACTTC.

The DNA of the CDR3 is TGTGCCAGCAGCTCCAGTCTTTGGCCAGCCAAAAACATTCAGTACTTC. This gives the protein CASSSSLWPAKNIQYF. The rearrangement uses TRBV7-2 and TRBJ2-4, with D hard to call. In germline, CDR1 is SGHTA, CDR2 FQGNSA. V dropped 4 bases and J dropped 0 bases, with 13 bases sitting between them. The CDR3 runs 16 residues.

This clonotype has just a few counts. The CDR3 protein is CASSYSFEAGSNTGELFF. The DNA of the CDR3 is TGTGCCAGCAGTTACTCGTTCGAAGCGGGGTCGAACACCGGGGAGCTGTTTTTT. The chain couples TRBV6-2 or TRBV6-3 to TRBJ2-2; 7 nucleotides agree with TRBD2. Germline V gene data show CDR1 as MNHEY and CDR2 as SVGEGT. The CDR3 is 18 residues long. The trim removed 0 bases at V and 0 bases at J, leaving 7 bases unmatched.

This clonotype was recorded at least ten times. The chain has TRBV7-3 and TRBJ1-1; TRBD1 might be the D (5 bases). V lost 5 bases to trimming and J lost 4 bases, with 14 bases between them. This CDR3 spans 14 amino acids. Germline assignment: CDR1 SGHTA and CDR2 FQGTGA. The CDR3 DNA sequence: TGTGCCAGCAGCACCACCGGGGGAGGCACTGAAGCTTTCTTT. It yields the protein CASSTTGGGTEAFF.

The J gene is TRBJ2-3, the V gene TRBV7-3, with TRBD2 matching 14 bases. The CDR3 extends over 15 amino acids. CDR1 SGHTA and CDR2 FQGTGA come from the germline V gene. Trimming at V came to 3 bases and at J to 5 bases, leaving 1 base not matched to a gene. The DNA for the CDR3 is TGTGCCAGCAGCTTTGGGACTAGCGGGGGAGATACGCAGTATTTT. Residues: CASSFGTSGGDTQYF.

This clonotype was seen a few times. This chain connects TRBV29-1 to TRBJ2-4, with a possible D match to TRBD1 (5 bases). This CDR3 region has 16 residues. Deletions cut 1 base from V and 0 bases from J, with 13 bases between. Per germline, CDR1 SQVTM and CDR2 ANQGSEA. The CDR3 sequence: CSVEGKGPLAKNIQYF. In nucleotides, the CDR3 is TGCAGCGTTGAAGGGAAGGGGCCCCTAGCCAAAAACATTCAGTACTTC.